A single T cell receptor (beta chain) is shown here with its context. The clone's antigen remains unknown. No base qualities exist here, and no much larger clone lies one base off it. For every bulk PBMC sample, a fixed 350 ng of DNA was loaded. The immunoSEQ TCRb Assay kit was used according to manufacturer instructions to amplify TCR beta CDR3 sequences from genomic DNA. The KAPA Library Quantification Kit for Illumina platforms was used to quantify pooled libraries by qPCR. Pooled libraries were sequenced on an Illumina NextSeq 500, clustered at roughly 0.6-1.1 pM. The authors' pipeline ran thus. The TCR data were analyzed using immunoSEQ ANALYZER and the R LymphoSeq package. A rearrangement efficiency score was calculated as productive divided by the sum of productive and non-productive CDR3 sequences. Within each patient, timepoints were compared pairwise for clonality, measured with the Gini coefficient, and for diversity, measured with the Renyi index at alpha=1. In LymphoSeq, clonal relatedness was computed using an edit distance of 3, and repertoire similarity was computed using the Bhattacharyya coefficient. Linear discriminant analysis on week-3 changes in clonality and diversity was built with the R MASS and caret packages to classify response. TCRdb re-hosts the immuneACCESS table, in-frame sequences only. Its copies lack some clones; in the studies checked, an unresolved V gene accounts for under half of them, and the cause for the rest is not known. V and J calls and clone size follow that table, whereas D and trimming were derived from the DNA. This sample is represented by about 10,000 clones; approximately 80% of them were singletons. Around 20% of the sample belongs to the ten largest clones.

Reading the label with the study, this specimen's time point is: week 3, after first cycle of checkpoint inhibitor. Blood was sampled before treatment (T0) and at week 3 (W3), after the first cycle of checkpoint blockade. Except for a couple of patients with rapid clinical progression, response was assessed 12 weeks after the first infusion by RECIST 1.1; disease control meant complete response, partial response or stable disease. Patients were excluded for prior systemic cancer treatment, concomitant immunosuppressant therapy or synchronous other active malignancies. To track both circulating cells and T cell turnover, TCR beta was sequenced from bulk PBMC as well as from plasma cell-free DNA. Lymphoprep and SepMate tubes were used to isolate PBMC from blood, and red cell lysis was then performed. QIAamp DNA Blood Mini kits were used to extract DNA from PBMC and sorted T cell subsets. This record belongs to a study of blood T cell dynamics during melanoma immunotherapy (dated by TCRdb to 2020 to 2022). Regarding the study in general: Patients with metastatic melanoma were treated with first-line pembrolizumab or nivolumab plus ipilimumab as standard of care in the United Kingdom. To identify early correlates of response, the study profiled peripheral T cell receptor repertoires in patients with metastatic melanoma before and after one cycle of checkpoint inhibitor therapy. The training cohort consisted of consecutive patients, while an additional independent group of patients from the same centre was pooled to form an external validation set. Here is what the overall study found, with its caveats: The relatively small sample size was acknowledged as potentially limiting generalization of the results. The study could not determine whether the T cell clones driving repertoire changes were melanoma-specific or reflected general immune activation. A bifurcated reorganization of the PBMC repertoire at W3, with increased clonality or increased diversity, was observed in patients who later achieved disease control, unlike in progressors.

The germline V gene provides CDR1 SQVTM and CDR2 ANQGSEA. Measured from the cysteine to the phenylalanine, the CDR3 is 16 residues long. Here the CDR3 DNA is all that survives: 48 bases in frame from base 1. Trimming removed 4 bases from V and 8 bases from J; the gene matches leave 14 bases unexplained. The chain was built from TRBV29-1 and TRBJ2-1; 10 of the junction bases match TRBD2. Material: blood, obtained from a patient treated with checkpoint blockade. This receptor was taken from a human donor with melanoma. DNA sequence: TGCAGCGTTGTTTCCCTAGCGGGAGAAGGGGGCGATGAGCAGTTCTTC. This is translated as CSVVSLAGEGGDEQFF.